A single sample gave rise to the 28 T cell receptor beta chains below, sequenced in a study of blood T cell repertoires in COVID-19. Only in-frame clones appear in the TCRdb table, and some are missing; sequencing was by immunoSEQ multiplex PCR. The sample includes over 350,000 clones, about 89% of them seen just once. Material for sequencing was peripheral blood. The receptors originated from a woman aged 25 to 45 with acute or convalescent COVID-19.

V is TRBV7-9 and J is TRBJ1-3, with a weak D call TRBD1 (5 bases). This CDR3 spans 13 amino acids. Germline values: CDR1 SEHNR, CDR2 FQNEAQ (reference sequence). V was shortened by 3 bases and J by 4 bases, with 7 bases between the two germline ends. This CDR3 reads CASSFYRGNTIYF. Here the CDR3 DNA reads TGTGCCAGCAGCTTCTACAGGGGAAACACCATATATTTT. Drawing the rest from reference TRBV7-9 and TRBJ1-3, the complete variable domain is DTGVSQNPRHKITKRGQNVTFRCDPISEHNRLYWYRQTLGQGPEFLTYFQNEAQLEKSRLLSDRFSAERPKGSFSTLEIQRTEQGDSAMYLCASSFYRGNTIYFGEGSWLTVV.

The CDR3 bases are TGTGCCAGCAGCGTTGGCCCCGAGCAGTACTTC. The encoded protein is CASSVGPEQYF. V gene TRBV12-3 or TRBV12-4 combines with J gene TRBJ2-7, with D hard to call. This CDR3 has 11 amino acids. Trimming left V 6 bases short and J 6 bases short, with 9 bases between.

The V call is TRBV11-1, the J call TRBJ2-3; possibly TRBD2 for D (6 bases). The V and J ends lost 2 bases and 5 bases respectively, with 14 bases between them. This CDR3 region has 15 residues. Germline assignment: CDR1 SGHAT and CDR2 FQDESV (reference sequence). The CDR3 DNA is TGTGCCAGCAGCTTATCACTAGCCCGCGGAGATACGCAGTATTTT. Translation: CASSLSLARGDTQYF.

This clone was seen once. CDR3 residues: CASSEVSGGAAGELFF. The CDR3, as DNA: TGCGCCAGCAGTGAGGTCAGCGGGGGGGCCGCCGGGGAGCTGTTTTTT. The rearrangement links TRBV10-2 to TRBJ2-2; TRBD2 aligns across 10 bases. The trim removed 2 bases at V and 6 bases at J, leaving 6 bases unmatched. The CDR3 spans 16 residues. Germline CDR1 and CDR2: WSHSY and SAAADI.

The genes are TRBV14 and TRBJ1-2; TRBD1 matches 11 bases. This CDR3 has 13 residues. Germline CDR1 reads SGHDN; CDR2 reads FVKESK. Losses at the gene ends were 5 bases for V and 7 bases for J; bases not matched to a gene: 3. The CDR3 nucleotides read TGTGCCAGCAGCGATGGACAGGGGGCTGGCTACACCTTC. Protein: CASSDGQGAGYTF. The full variable domain, rest sourced from reference TRBV14 and TRBJ1-2, is EAGVTQFPSHSVIEKGQTVTLRCDPISGHDNLYWYRRVMGKEIKFLLHFVKESKQDESGMPNNRFLAERTGGTYSTLKVQPAELEDSGVYFCASSDGQGAGYTFGSGTRLTVV.

V and J are TRBV5-5 and TRBJ1-3; no reliable D call. V was cut by 0 bases and J by 0 bases, with 13 bases left in between. The CDR3 contains 17 residues. The germline CDR1 and CDR2 sequences are SGHKS and YYEKEE (reference sequence). This CDR3 reads CASSLGTSGNSGNTIYF. The CDR3 region has the DNA TGTGCCAGCAGCTTGGGAACCTCAGGAAACTCTGGAAACACCATATATTTT.

This chain connects TRBV6-5 to TRBJ1-2; tentative D call: TRBD1 (5 bases). The CDR3 contains 14 residues. The germline V and J ends were trimmed by 2 bases and 6 bases, with 13 bases remaining between them. CDR1 and CDR2 from the germline V gene are MNHEY and SVGAGI. CDR3 nucleotides: TGTGCCAGCAGTTACAGTCCAGGAGGGGATGGCTACACCTTC. It is translated as CASSYSPGGDGYTF.

The CDR3 sequence: CASSYTPGQGSYNSPLHF. The CDR3 DNA is TGTGCCAGCAGTTACACACCCGGACAGGGCTCCTATAATTCACCCCTCCACTTT. V and J are TRBV27 and TRBJ1-6; 8 bases are shared with TRBD1. V trimming: 4 bases; J trimming: 0 bases; junction bases outside the gene matches: 8. The CDR3 runs 18 residues. The germline V gene encodes CDR1 MNHEY and CDR2 SMNVEV (reference sequence).

In DNA, the CDR3 is TGTGCCAGCACGGTAGATCAAGAGACCCAGTACTTC. Its translation is CASTVDQETQYF. The rearrangement joins TRBV5-4 to TRBJ2-5, with D unclear. The germline V gene encodes CDR1 SGHNT and CDR2 YYREEE (reference sequence). The V and J ends lost 6 bases and 2 bases respectively, with 8 bases between them. The CDR3 loop spans 12 amino acids.

This chain connects TRBV29-1 to TRBJ1-1; TRBD1 matches at 9 bases. The CDR3 spans 14 residues. The V segment lost 4 bases and the J segment 2 bases; nucleotides outside the gene matches: 5. Germline CDR1 reads SQVTM; CDR2 reads ANQGSEA. CDR3 region: CSVVVTGGNTEAFF. DNA for the CDR3: TGCAGCGTTGTAGTGACAGGGGGAAACACTGAAGCTTTCTTT.

This chain connects TRBV20-1 to TRBJ2-1; the D is unclear. This CDR3 is built from 11 residues. In germline, CDR1 is DFQATT, CDR2 SNEGSKA (reference sequence). Trimming took 2 bases from V and 6 from J, leaving 5 bases between them. CDR3 in amino acids: CSARQVNEQFF. In DNA, the CDR3 is TGCAGTGCTAGACAGGTCAATGAGCAGTTCTTC.

The V and J genes are TRBV3-1 (or the pseudogene TRBV3-2) and TRBJ1-3; D may be TRBD1 (5 bases). Germline assignment: CDR1 LGHDT and CDR2 YNNKEL (reference sequence). Trimming removed 0 bases from V and 0 bases from J, with 15 bases in between. The CDR3 length is 18 residues. This CDR3 reads CASSQEMLGGLSGNTIYF. The CDR3 DNA is TGTGCCAGCAGCCAAGAGATGTTGGGGGGTCTCTCTGGAAACACCATATATTTT.

The chain is built from TRBV2 and TRBJ2-2; D is unresolved. Between the trimmed V and J ends, which lost 8 bases and 4 bases, there was a span of 8 bases. The CDR3 is 12 amino acids. The germline V gene encodes CDR1 SNHLY and CDR2 FYNNEI. CDR3 region: CASGYSTGELFF. The CDR3 coding sequence is TGTGCCAGCGGATACAGCACCGGGGAGCTGTTTTTT.

The chain recombines TRBV6-5 with TRBJ2-7; 7 positions agree with TRBD1. CDR1 and CDR2 (germline): MNHEY, SVGAGI. V trimming: 5 bases; J trimming: 2 bases; junction bases outside the gene matches: 6. This CDR3 is built from 14 residues. DNA for the CDR3: TGTGCCAGCAGTCCCAAGACAGGGACCTACGAGCAGTACTTC. It encodes CASSPKTGTYEQYF.

V usage is TRBV6-5 and J usage is TRBJ2-7; 14 bases match TRBD2. The ends lost 4 bases at V and 4 bases at J; junction bases unmatched: 6. CDR1 MNHEY and CDR2 SVGAGI come from the germline V gene. The CDR3 runs to 16 residues. The CDR3 spells CASSSIGTSGGYEQYF. The CDR3 region has the DNA TGTGCCAGCAGTTCTATAGGGACTAGCGGGGGTTACGAGCAGTACTTC.

This clone was seen only once. This rearrangement joins TRBV15 to TRBJ2-6; 7 positions agree with TRBD1. Germline V lookup: CDR1 LNHNV, CDR2 YYDKDF (reference sequence). This CDR3 contains 17 residues. V shed 1 base and J 2 bases; nucleotides not matched to a gene: 5. CDR3 sequence reads: CATSRGITGAGANVLTF. The CDR3 bases are TGTGCCACCAGCAGAGGGATTACAGGGGCTGGGGCCAACGTCCTGACTTTC.

This chain connects TRBV6-5 to TRBJ1-2, with 11 bases fitting TRBD1. This CDR3 region has 13 residues. CDR1 and CDR2 from the germline V gene are MNHEY and SVGAGI. Trimming removed 4 bases from V and 9 bases from J; junction bases left unmatched: 4. This CDR3 reads CASSFGQGARYTF. DNA of the CDR3: TGTGCCAGCAGTTTTGGACAGGGGGCACGCTACACCTTC.

Turning to this clone: In the same sample, other DNA sequences code for this CDR3. The chain has TRBV2 and TRBJ2-7; D unclear. Per the germline V gene, CDR1 is SNHLY and CDR2 is FYNNEI. The CDR3 is 13 residues long. V shed 3 bases and J shed 0 bases, with 6 bases lying between them. The CDR3 region is CASSDGSSYEQYF. CDR3 DNA sequence: TGTGCCAGCAGTGATGGCAGCTCCTACGAGCAGTACTTC.

Concerning this clone: The same CDR3 can be traced to other DNA sequences in this sample. The rearrangement links TRBV7-3 to TRBJ2-3; 14 nucleotides match TRBD2. The CDR3 is 17 residues long. The junction had 6 bases not matched to a gene; V was cut back by 2 bases and J by 5 bases. Germline CDR1 reads SGHTA; CDR2 reads FQGTGA. The CDR3 spells CASSLLGLAGGGDTQYF. In DNA, the CDR3 is TGTGCCAGCAGCTTACTAGGACTAGCGGGGGGCGGAGATACGCAGTATTTT. The full variable domain, rest sourced from reference TRBV7-3 and TRBJ2-3, is GAGVSQTPSNKVTEKGKYVELRCDPISGHTALYWYRQSLGQGPEFLIYFQGTGAADDSGLPNDRFFAVRPEGSVSTLKIQRTERGDSAVYLCASSLLGLAGGGDTQYFGPGTRLTVL.

This clone was counted a single time. The chain employs TRBV5-4 and TRBJ2-5; 12 bases fit TRBD2. Germline V lookup: CDR1 SGHNT, CDR2 YYREEE (reference sequence). J gave up 4 bases and V 1 base, and 11 bases lay outside the gene matches. This CDR3 has 18 amino acids. The CDR3 loop is CASSLRLAGGPRRETQYF. DNA for the CDR3: TGTGCCAGCAGCTTGCGTCTAGCGGGGGGGCCCCGGAGAGAGACCCAGTACTTC.

This clone appeared once. The same CDR3 also results from other DNA sequences found in this sample. The rearrangement links TRBV9 to TRBJ2-1, with TRBD2 matching 8 bases. The germline V gene has CDR1 SGDLS and CDR2 YYNGEE. CDR3 length: 16 amino acids. The junction had 4 bases not matched to a gene; V was cut back by 0 bases and J by 2 bases. Written as DNA, the CDR3 is TGTGCCAGCAGCGTAGAACCGGGAGGGACCTACAATGAGCAGTTCTTC. It codes for CASSVEPGGTYNEQFF.

This chain joins TRBV9 and TRBJ1-4, with D possibly being TRBD1 (5 bases). This CDR3 is built from 13 residues. Germline CDR1 is SGDLS and CDR2 is YYNGEE. The V end lost 0 bases, the J end lost 8 bases, and 8 bases lay between the germline ends. CDR3 bases: TGTGCCAGCAGCGTAGGCGGGGGAGAAAAACTGTTTTTT. Translating it yields CASSVGGGEKLFF.

This chain connects TRBV28 to TRBJ2-5; D call uncertain. The germline V gene encodes CDR1 MDHEN and CDR2 SYDVKM. CDR3 size: 14 residues. V shed 5 bases and J shed 1 base, with 11 bases lying between them. CDR3 region: CASSQLGVQETQYF. The DNA for the CDR3 is TGTGCCAGCAGTCAACTCGGAGTCCAAGAGACCCAGTACTTC.

J is TRBJ2-3 and V is TRBV19; D is unclear. V shed 3 bases and J shed 3 bases, with 4 bases lying between them. CDR3 length: 12 residues. Germline loops: CDR1 LNHDA, CDR2 SQIVND (reference sequence). CDR3 sequence reads: CASSMLTDTQYF. DNA of the CDR3: TGTGCCAGTAGTATGTTAACAGATACGCAGTATTTT. Full variable domain (missing parts from reference TRBV19 and TRBJ2-3): DGGITQSPKYLFRKEGQNVTLSCEQNLNHDAMYWYRQDPGQGLRLIYYSQIVNDFQKGDIAEGYSVSREKKESFPLTVTSAQKNPTAFYLCASSMLTDTQYFGPGTRLTVL.

The sample holds one count of this clone. V usage is TRBV19 and J usage is TRBJ2-1; 11 bases fit TRBD2. The CDR3 has 15 amino acids. Germline V CDR1 and CDR2: LNHDA, SQIVND (reference sequence). Trimming at V came to 6 bases and at J to 7 bases, leaving 8 bases not matched to a gene. The CDR3 bases are TGTGCCAGTAGGGAATCTAGCGGGGGGCCAAATGAGCAGTTCTTC. It yields the protein CASRESSGGPNEQFF.

This chain uses TRBV28 with TRBJ1-1; D is perhaps TRBD1 (5 bases). The CDR3 is 13 amino acids. Germline V gene lookup returns CDR1 MDHEN and CDR2 SYDVKM. Deletions cut 11 bases from V and 3 bases from J, with 16 bases between. This CDR3 reads CAAWGDPDTEAFF. The DNA of the CDR3 is TGTGCCGCCTGGGGGGACCCTGACACTGAAGCTTTCTTT. The variable domain in full, completed from reference TRBV28 and TRBJ1-1, reads DVKVTQSSRYLVKRTGEKVFLECVQDMDHENMFWYRQDPGLGLRLIYFSYDVKMKEKGDIPEGYSVSREKKERFSLILESASTNQTSMYLCAAWGDPDTEAFFGQGTRLTVV.

V gene TRBV5-1 combines with J gene TRBJ2-7; the match to TRBD1 covers 10 bases. V was clipped by 4 bases and J by 7 bases; unmatched bases: 11. The germline CDR1 and CDR2 sequences are SGHRS and YFSETQ. The CDR3 runs 15 residues. CDR3: CASSPTGTGAGEQYF. CDR3 nucleotides: TGCGCCAGCAGCCCCACCGGGACAGGGGCGGGGGAGCAGTACTTC.

This clone has only one observation. The chain joins TRBV7-3 to TRBJ2-1, with 8 bases aligning to TRBD1. Unmatched junction bases numbered 7, after V lost 5 bases and J lost 7 bases. Germline V gene data show CDR1 as SGHTA and CDR2 as FQGTGA. CDR3 size: 14 residues. The CDR3, as DNA: TGTGCCAGCAGCCCAGGGGGCGCGATGAATGAGCAGTTCTTC. Protein product: CASSPGGAMNEQFF.